These 8 T cell receptor beta chains originate from one sample sequenced in a study of cytomegalovirus exposure and HLA in healthy donors. PCR used 60 Vbeta primers and 13 Jbeta primers. Produced via immunoSEQ multiplex PCR; TCRdb's table is partial and in-frame only. The sample contains tens of thousands of clones, approximately 63% of which appear only once. The source material was PBMCs. The receptor set was obtained from a woman aged 50 to 65 in good health and CMV-seropositive.

The CDR3 DNA is TGTGCCAGCAGTGTTAGGGAGAGCAATCAGCCCCAGCATTTT. Protein: CASSVRESNQPQHF. The chain has TRBV2 and TRBJ1-5, with unresolved D. This CDR3 comprises 14 residues. Trimming stripped 4 bases from V and 1 base from J, with 8 bases between. Germline CDR1 SNHLY, CDR2 FYNNEI.

The rearrangement joins TRBV27 to TRBJ2-2, with a possible D match to TRBD2 (5 bases). V lost 5 bases to trimming and J lost 1 base, with 8 bases between them. The germline CDR1 and CDR2 sequences are MNHEY and SMNVEV (reference sequence). This CDR3 has 14 residues. The chain's CDR3 is CASSRSENTGELFF. The CDR3 nucleotides are TGTGCCAGCAGTCGTAGCGAGAACACCGGGGAGCTGTTTTTT.

The V and J genes are TRBV5-5 and TRBJ2-1; D possibly corresponds to TRBD1 (6 bases). The ends were cut back, 0 bases at V and 4 bases at J, with 14 bases in the middle. Germline CDR1 and CDR2: SGHKS and YYEKEE (reference sequence). The CDR3 consists of 16 residues. This CDR3 reads CASSLAQRTVYNEQFF. In DNA, the CDR3 is TGTGCCAGCAGCTTGGCCCAAAGGACAGTATACAATGAGCAGTTCTTC. The full variable domain, in which reference TRBV5-5 and TRBJ2-1 provide the parts outside the CDR3, is DAGVTQSPTHLIKTRGQQVTLRCSPISGHKSVSWYQQVLGQGPQFIFQYYEKEERGRGNFPDRFSARQFPNYSSELNVNALLLGDSALYLCASSLAQRTVYNEQFFGPGTRLTVL.

The chain employs TRBV4-3 and TRBJ2-7; 10 nucleotides match TRBD1. This CDR3 contains 15 residues. The germline gives CDR1 LGHNA, CDR2 YSLEER. V lost 4 bases, J lost 6 bases, and 9 bases stayed unmatched. CDR3 protein: CASSPWTGGEGEQYF. For the CDR3, the DNA is TGCGCCAGCAGCCCCTGGACAGGGGGTGAGGGCGAGCAGTACTTC.

The chain couples TRBV7-9 to TRBJ2-1; a possible D gene is TRBD1 (5 bases). The V end lost 10 bases, the J end lost 0 bases, and 13 bases lay between the germline ends. CDR3 length: 14 amino acids. Germline values: CDR1 SEHNR, CDR2 FQNEAQ (reference sequence). Here the CDR3 DNA reads TGTGCCATCAGGGCGGAACCCTCCTACAATGAGCAGTTCTTC. Translating it yields CAIRAEPSYNEQFF.

The chain uses TRBV28 and TRBJ2-2; D may be TRBD2 (5 bases). The length of the CDR3 is 15 residues. Germline V gene sequence: CDR1 MDHEN, CDR2 SYDVKM. V shed 5 bases and J shed 4 bases, with 14 bases lying between them. The CDR3: CASSAGGGFTGELFF. The CDR3 DNA reads as TGTGCCAGCAGTGCCGGAGGAGGCTTCACCGGGGAGCTGTTTTTT.

V is TRBV5-1 and J is TRBJ2-7; D perhaps matches TRBD1 (6 bases). This CDR3 contains 14 residues. Germline loops: CDR1 SGHRS, CDR2 YFSETQ. Trimming took off 4 bases at V and 4 bases at J, with 15 bases between the two ends. This CDR3 reads CASSPTQGSYEQYF. Written as DNA, the CDR3 is TGCGCCAGCAGCCCAACCCAGGGGTCGTACGAGCAGTACTTC.

The chain carries TRBV7-9 and TRBJ2-5; TRBD1 matches 7 bases. Unmatched junction bases numbered 3, after V lost 4 bases and J lost 4 bases. The V gene's germline CDR1 is SEHNR and CDR2 FQNEAQ (reference sequence). There are 13 residues in the CDR3. DNA for the CDR3: TGTGCCAGCAGCTGGGACAGCGGAGAGACCCAGTACTTC. This codes for CASSWDSGETQYF.